The 26 T cell receptor beta chains listed next were all sequenced from one sample in a study of CD8+ T cells in alopecia areata. RNA, once extracted, was reverse transcribed into cDNA for use as the sequencing template. The data were produced by immunoSEQ multiplex PCR, yet TCRdb's version contains in-frame clones alone and is incomplete. The sample contains some 1,600 clones, none of them singletons. The source material was skin. Source of these receptors: a C3H/HeJ mouse with alopecia areata. Strain haplotype (MHC): H2-k.

This clone is deemed large (0.1 to 1%). Germline and genes: mouse. The CDR3 reads CASSILGVYEQYF. The sequenced part of the CDR3 DNA is TGTGCCAGCAGTATCCTGGGGGTCTAT. This sequence joins TRBV19 and TRBJ2-7; 7 bases match TRBD2. The read comes to an end 4 residues before the CDR3 does, leaving the germline J gene to fill in the end. Looked up from germline, CDR1 is FNHDT and CDR2 is SITEND (reference sequence). CDR3 length: 13 amino acids. After removal of 2 bases from V and 3 bases from J, the junction contained 2 bases not matched to a gene.

This clone was counted between two and nine times. Genes and germline are mouse. The observed sequence ends 4 residues before the CDR3 terminus, with the missing tail filled in from the germline J gene. The V call is TRBV13-2, the J call TRBJ1-2; 12 positions match TRBD1. This CDR3 comprises 17 residues. Germline CDR1 and CDR2: NNHNN and SYGAGS (reference sequence). V shed 3 bases and J 2 bases; nucleotides not matched to a gene: 8. The CDR3 region is CASGGPGQGAPNSDYTF. Incomplete CDR3 DNA: TGTGCCAGCGGTGGACCGGGACAGGGGGCCCCTAACTCC.

Turning to this clone: Mouse gene names apply. The sequenced fragment ends 4 residues before the CDR3 boundary, so the rest is inferred from the germline J gene. The chain couples TRBV13-2 to TRBJ1-2; tentative D call: TRBD1 (6 bases). This CDR3 is 14 amino acids long. Trimming took off 5 bases at V and 0 bases at J, with 11 bases between the two ends. CDR1 NNHNN and CDR2 SYGAGS come from the germline V gene (reference sequence). CDR3 residues: CASGRDTANSDYTF. The DNA read from the CDR3 is TGTGCCAGCGGGAGGGACACTGCAAACTCC.

The table lists this clone with a few counts. All gene names here are mouse names. Sequencing ends 4 residues short of the CDR3 end; the germline J gene provides the rest. The rearrangement links TRBV19 to TRBJ2-3, with 11 bases lining up with TRBD2. Germline V lookup: CDR1 FNHDT, CDR2 SITEND (reference sequence). V shed 4 bases and J 4 bases; nucleotides not matched to a gene: 2. This CDR3 contains 14 residues. CDR3 loop: CASSRLGGSETLYF. The sequenced part of the CDR3 DNA is TGTGCCAGCAGTCGACTGGGGGGGTCAGAA.

This clone was picked up a small number of times. Germline and genes here are mouse. The DNA ends 4 residues before the CDR3 does, and the rest of the CDR3 is filled in from the germline J gene. The J gene is TRBJ2-5, the V gene TRBV31; D is uncertain. The germline V gene has CDR1 GKSSPN and CDR2 SITVG. With 1 base removed from V and 1 base from J, the gap between germline ends came to 6 bases. The CDR3 totals 13 residues. The DNA read from the CDR3 is TGTGCCTGGAGTCCCCTGGACCAAGAC. Its translation: CAWSPLDQD. The whole CDR3 reads CAWSPLDQDTQYF.

The sample holds many counts of this clone. Gene names follow the mouse nomenclature. The read gets to within 4 residues of the CDR3 end, and the germline J gene fills in the rest. This chain joins TRBV13-2 and TRBJ2-5, with 10 bases matching TRBD2. This CDR3 contains 16 residues. With V trimmed by 3 bases and J by 2 bases, 6 bases remained unmatched. Looked up from germline, CDR1 is NNHNN and CDR2 is SYGAGS (reference sequence). The covered CDR3 bases are TGTGCCAGCGGTGTCTGGGGGGGCGCCGGCCAAGAC. Translation gives CASGVWGGAGQD. The entire CDR3 sequence reads CASGVWGGAGQDTQYF.

This clone was counted ten times or more. Mouse names are used for the genes. The sequence runs out 4 residues before the end of the CDR3; the remainder is reconstructed from the germline J gene. The chain employs TRBV5 and TRBJ2-7; 9 bases agree with TRBD2. Germline V gene lookup returns CDR1 LGHNA and CDR2 YNLKQL (reference sequence). The CDR3 spans 15 residues. The covered CDR3 bases are TGTGCCAGCAGCCCCCGGGACTGGGCTTTGTAT. The encoded protein is CASSPRDWALY. The whole CDR3 protein is CASSPRDWALYEQYF.

Concerning this clone itself: Mouse gene names and germline throughout. The read ends 4 residues before the CDR3 terminus; that terminus is restored from the germline J gene. This chain links TRBV12-1 with TRBJ2-7, with a weak D call TRBD2 (7 bases). The CDR3 has 16 amino acids. The germline CDR1 and CDR2 sequences are SGHSN and HYEKVE. V dropped 0 bases and J dropped 1 base, with 15 bases sitting between them. Here the CDR3 reads CASSLDMGGPSYEQYF. Incomplete CDR3 DNA: TGTGCCAGCTCTCTCGATATGGGGGGCCCTTCCTAT.

This clone was found many times. The listed genes are named as in mouse. CDR3 region: CASSRDWGGADTQYF. The sequenced part of the CDR3 DNA is TGTGCCAGCAGTCGTGACTGGGGGGGCGCGGAC. The V gene is TRBV13-1, the J gene TRBJ2-5; 12 positions match TRBD2. The read terminates 4 residues ahead of where the CDR3 ends, so the germline J gene completes it. Germline V gene lookup returns CDR1 NSHNY and CDR2 SYGAGN. This CDR3 has 15 residues.

The sample holds many counts of this clone. The gene names given are mouse names. CDR3 DNA, as far as it was read: TGTGCCAGCAGTGTGGGACAGGCAAACACA. This encodes CASSVGQANT. The whole CDR3 reads CASSVGQANTEVFF. V gene TRBV13-1 combines with J gene TRBJ1-1; 8 bases agree with TRBD1. Sequencing ends 4 residues short of the CDR3 end; the germline J gene provides the rest. Germline trimming cut 3 bases from V and 0 bases from J; bases unmatched to any gene: 1. Germline CDR1 reads NSHNY; CDR2 reads SYGAGN. This CDR3 is built from 14 residues.

This clone was observed a few times. Mouse gene names apply. The missing CDR3 end, 4 residues past where the read stops, is filled in from the germline J gene. The chain uses TRBV29 and TRBJ2-7; the D gene is possibly TRBD1 (5 bases). Germline CDR1 MSHET, CDR2 SYDVDS. Deletions cut 6 bases from V and 2 bases from J, with 14 bases between. The CDR3 extends over 14 amino acids. The sequenced part of the CDR3 DNA is TGTGCTAGCAGCCGCCGGACAAAAACCTAT. It translates to CASSRRTKTY. The CDR3, in full, reads CASSRRTKTYEQYF.

This clone was detected many times. Germline and genes here are mouse. The read ends 4 residues shy of where the CDR3 ends; the end is completed using the germline J gene. The V gene is TRBV13-2, the J gene TRBJ2-2; D is possibly TRBD1 (6 bases). CDR1 and CDR2 from the germline V gene are NNHNN and SYGAGS (reference sequence). V was cut by 5 bases and J by 0 bases, with 8 bases left in between. The CDR3 totals 14 residues. CDR3 in amino acids: CASGGTTNTGQLYF. Partial CDR3 DNA: TGTGCCAGCGGCGGGACAACAAACACCGGG.

This clone was counted at least ten times. Mouse names are used for the genes. The read terminates 4 residues before the CDR3 end, so the remaining end is supplied by the germline J gene. V and J are TRBV13-1 and TRBJ2-7, with D possibly being TRBD1 (6 bases). Germline V gives CDR1 NSHNY, CDR2 SYGAGN. Trimming removed 3 bases from V and 3 bases from J, with 13 bases in between. CDR3 length equals 14 residues. Partial CDR3 DNA: TGTGCCAGCAGTGGGGGACAAAAAATCTAT. Encoded protein: CASSGGQKIY. In full, the CDR3 reads CASSGGQKIYEQYF.

This clone was detected many times. Genes and germline come from the mouse. The read terminates 4 residues before the CDR3 end, so the remaining end is supplied by the germline J gene. The J gene is TRBJ2-1, the V gene TRBV5; 7 bases are a match to TRBD1. The CDR3 runs 13 residues. The V gene's germline CDR1 is LGHNA and CDR2 YNLKQL (reference sequence). J gave up 2 bases and V 11 bases, and 6 bases lay outside the gene matches. CDR3: CAARGTDYAEQFF. Incomplete CDR3 DNA: TGTGCCGCAAGAGGGACAGACTATGCT.

This clone is labeled medium-sized. Gene names refer to mouse genes. The CDR3 sequence is CASSDDRNTEVFF. The DNA read from the CDR3 is TGTGCCAGCAGTGATGACAGAAACACA. The gene calls are TRBV13-3 and TRBJ1-1; D unresolved. The read stops 4 residues short of the end of the CDR3; the missing end is completed from the germline J gene. V gave up 0 bases and J gave up 1 base, with 4 bases separating them. Per germline, CDR1 NNHDY and CDR2 SYVADS. The CDR3 loop spans 13 amino acids.

This clone was found a few times. Gene names and germline match the mouse. The CDR3 end falls 4 residues outside the read, so it is completed with the germline J gene. V usage is TRBV13-3 and J usage is TRBJ2-7, with TRBD2 matching over 8 bases. The germline gives CDR1 NNHDY, CDR2 SYVADS. This CDR3 has 14 amino acids. Partial CDR3 DNA: TGTGCCAGCAGTGATGACTGGGGGACATAT. Protein product: CASSDDWGTY. The entire CDR3 sequence reads CASSDDWGTYEQYF.

This clone has a handful of counts. Genes and germline come from the mouse. The read ends 4 residues early relative to the CDR3; the germline J gene fills the gap. The chain couples TRBV15 to TRBJ2-3, with D possibly being TRBD1 (6 bases). The CDR3 extends over 15 amino acids. The germline gives CDR1 SGHND, CDR2 FRSKSL. Trimming cost V 4 bases and J 0 bases, with 11 bases left between them. The CDR3 bases that were read are TGTGCCAGCAGTTCCGGGACAACTAGTGCAGAA. This gives the protein CASSSGTTSAE. The entire CDR3 is CASSSGTTSAETLYF.

By sample fraction, this clone is medium-sized. Genes and germline come from the mouse. From the germline J gene comes the end of the CDR3, since the read stops 4 residues before it. V usage is TRBV5 and J usage is TRBJ2-5, with D possibly being TRBD2 (5 bases). The CDR3 totals 14 residues. Trimming removed 2 bases from V and 0 bases from J, with 6 bases in between. Germline CDR1 is LGHNA and CDR2 is YNLKQL (reference sequence). The CDR3 sequence: CASSQWGNQDTQYF. The sequenced CDR3 bases are TGTGCCAGCAGCCAATGGGGTAACCAAGAC.

This clone was picked up many times. Germline and genes here are mouse. The CDR3 end falls 4 residues outside the read, so it is completed with the germline J gene. The rearrangement joins TRBV13-2 to TRBJ2-5; 12 nucleotides agree with TRBD2. Trimming at V came to 2 bases and at J to 3 bases, leaving 1 base not matched to a gene. The CDR3 consists of 15 residues. CDR1 NNHNN and CDR2 SYGAGS come from the germline V gene (reference sequence). The DNA read from the CDR3 is TGTGCCAGCGGTGAGGACTGGGGGGGTCAAGAC. This sequence encodes CASGEDWGGQD. The CDR3 in its entirety is CASGEDWGGQDTQYF.

This clone was recorded many times. These gene names are mouse names. The missing CDR3 end, 4 residues past where the read stops, is filled in from the germline J gene. The J gene is TRBJ1-1, the V gene TRBV1, with D possibly TRBD1 on 5 matching bases. Germline V gene sequence: CDR1 NSQYPW, CDR2 LRSPGD (reference sequence). The CDR3 length is 13 residues. The CDR3 sequence is CTCSAGWGTEVFF. The CDR3 bases that were read are TGCACCTGCAGTGCGGGGTGGGGGACA.

With regard to this clone: The gene symbols are mouse symbols. The read comes to an end 3 residues before the CDR3 does, leaving the germline J gene to fill in the end. The chain combines TRBV13-1 with TRBJ1-6; 11 bases fit TRBD1. TRBJ1-6 is noted as an ORF with a role that remains uncertain. With V trimmed by 0 bases and J by 7 bases, 3 bases remained unmatched. This CDR3 spans 16 amino acids. Germline CDR1 is NSHNY and CDR2 is SYGAGN. Partial CDR3 DNA: TGTGCCAGCAGTGATGTGGACAGGGGGCGGAATTCGCCC. It translates to CASSDVDRGRNSP. The CDR3 as a whole reads CASSDVDRGRNSPLYF.

With regard to this clone: All gene names here are mouse names. The read terminates 4 residues ahead of where the CDR3 ends, so the germline J gene completes it. The V call is TRBV13-1, the J call TRBJ1-1, with a possible D match to TRBD1 (5 bases). Germline values: CDR1 NSHNY, CDR2 SYGAGN. There are 14 residues in the CDR3. CDR3 sequence: CASSEVLGGREVFF. CDR3 DNA, as far as it was read: TGTGCCAGCAGTGAGGTCCTGGGGGGGAGA.

This clone has ten or more counts. The germline and genes are mouse ones. The read ends 4 residues before the CDR3 terminus; that terminus is restored from the germline J gene. The gene calls are TRBV1 and TRBJ2-1, with TRBD2 matching 9 bases. The length of the CDR3 is 14 residues. V lost 3 bases and J lost 6; bases outside the gene matches: 3. Germline values: CDR1 NSQYPW, CDR2 LRSPGD (reference sequence). The CDR3: CTCSAVGGLAEQFF. The DNA read from the CDR3 is TGCACCTGCAGTGCTGTGGGGGGGCTTGCT. The full variable domain, in which reference TRBV1 and TRBJ2-1 provide the parts outside the CDR3, is VTLLEQNPRWRLVPRGQAVNLRCILKNSQYPWMSWYQQDLQKQLQWLFTLRSPGDKEVKSLPGADYLATRVTDTELRLQVANMSQGRTLYCTCSAVGGLAEQFFGPGTRLTVL.

This clone was counted a few times. Gene names follow the mouse nomenclature. The read ends 4 residues before the CDR3 terminus; that terminus is restored from the germline J gene. This chain joins TRBV5 and TRBJ1-1; D gene unclear. CDR1 and CDR2 (germline): LGHNA, YNLKQL (reference sequence). The CDR3 totals 13 residues. Trimming shortened V by 0 bases and J by 2 bases, and 4 bases separated the two germline ends. The CDR3 reads CASSQEHNTEVFF. CDR3 DNA, as far as it was read: TGTGCCAGCAGCCAAGAACATAACACA.

The table lists this clone with many counts. The gene symbols are mouse symbols. With the read ending 4 residues before the CDR3 end, the germline J gene is used to fill in that end. The chain uses TRBV17 and TRBJ2-5, with 8 bases aligning to TRBD2. The junction had 3 bases not matched to a gene; V was cut back by 3 bases and J by 1 base. This CDR3 is built from 15 residues. CDR1 MNHDT and CDR2 YYDKIL come from the germline V gene. The covered CDR3 bases are TGTGCTAGCAGTAGTTGGGGGGGGGACCAAGAC. Protein: CASSSWGGDQD. The whole CDR3 sequence is CASSSWGGDQDTQYF. The full variable domain, rest sourced from reference TRBV17 and TRBJ2-5, is DTTVKQNPRYKLARVGKPVNLICSQTMNHDTMYWYQKKPNQAPKLLLFYYDKILNREADTFEKFQSSRPNNSFCSLYIGSAGLEYSAMYLCASSSWGGDQDTQYFGPGTRLLVL.

Only a few counts were recorded for this clone. Gene names and germline refer to mouse. Coverage ceases 4 residues before the CDR3 finishes, and the germline J gene fills in the end. This chain joins TRBV13-3 and TRBJ2-1; 10 bases line up with TRBD2. Germline V gene lookup returns CDR1 NNHDY and CDR2 SYVADS. After removal of 3 bases from V and 1 base from J, the junction contained 1 base not matched to a gene. The CDR3 length is 15 residues. The CDR3 spells CASSADWGNYAEQFF. Incomplete CDR3 DNA: TGTGCCAGCAGTGCGGACTGGGGGAACTATGCT.